The 16 T cell receptor beta chains in this list originate from one sample, sequenced in a study of radiotherapy plus CTLA-4 blockade in lung cancer. This table comes from immunoSEQ multiplex PCR, and its TCRdb copy is limited to in-frame clones, with some not included. This sample yields about 94,000 clones, of which roughly 80% are seen a single time; about a quarter belongs to the top ten. The specimen was peripheral blood, collected from a patient treated with radiotherapy plus ipilimumab. The receptors originated from a human donor with non-small cell lung cancer that progressed on radiotherapy plus ipilimumab.

The V gene is TRBV29-1, the J gene TRBJ1-1; the D gene is possibly TRBD1 (5 bases). The CDR3 has 13 amino acids. Germline loops: CDR1 SQVTM, CDR2 ANQGSEA. The ends were cut back, 3 bases at V and 6 bases at J, with 14 bases in the middle. The CDR3 region has the DNA TGCAGCGTTGAGCGTCCAGGGACTGCTGAAGCTTTCTTT. It specifies CSVERPGTAEAFF.

This sequence joins TRBV13 and TRBJ2-3, with TRBD2 identical over 9 bases. V was pared by 5 bases and J by 5 bases, with 5 bases of the junction left unmatched. The CDR3 has 14 residues. Germline V gives CDR1 PRHDT, CDR2 FYEKMQ (reference sequence). CDR3 nucleotide sequence: TGTGCCAGCAGCCGGACTAGCGCAGGAGATACGCAGTATTTT. Residues: CASSRTSAGDTQYF.

The V gene is TRBV7-9, the J gene TRBJ2-3, with TRBD2 matching 8 bases. The CDR3 sequence is 15 residues long. Unmatched junction bases numbered 5, after V lost 1 base and J lost 5 bases. Per germline, CDR1 SEHNR and CDR2 FQNEAQ (reference sequence). As DNA, the CDR3 is TGTGCCAGCAGCTTAGACGGGAGGGCCGGAGATACGCAGTATTTT. Protein product: CASSLDGRAGDTQYF. The full variable domain, its missing parts supplied by reference TRBV7-9 and TRBJ2-3, is DTGVSQNPRHKITKRGQNVTFRCDPISEHNRLYWYRQTLGQGPEFLTYFQNEAQLEKSRLLSDRFSAERPKGSFSTLEIQRTEQGDSAMYLCASSLDGRAGDTQYFGPGTRLTVL.

This clone was counted a single time. The genes are TRBV7-8 and TRBJ2-7; no clear D. CDR1 and CDR2 from the germline V gene are SGHVS and FQNEAQ. V was cut by 3 bases and J by 3 bases, with 6 bases left in between. CDR3 length: 12 residues. CDR3 region: CASSFSDYEQYV. The CDR3, as DNA: TGTGCCAGCAGCTTTTCGGACTACGAGCAGTACGTC.

The chain employs TRBV5-8 and TRBJ2-1; 8 nucleotides line up with TRBD1. The V and J ends lost 4 bases and 8 bases, in that order; junction bases with no gene match: 2. The CDR3 runs to 12 residues. CDR1 is SGHTS, CDR2 YDEGEE, per germline. The CDR3: CASSRTGHEQFF. CDR3 coding DNA: TGTGCCAGCAGCCGGACAGGGCATGAGCAGTTCTTC.

This sequence joins TRBV30 and TRBJ2-4; the match to TRBD2 covers 11 bases. Trimming took 3 bases from V and 0 from J; bases not matched to a gene: 4. The CDR3 is made up of 16 amino acids. Per the germline V gene, CDR1 is GTSNPN and CDR2 is SVGIG (reference sequence). The CDR3 DNA is TGTGCCTGGAGCCGACTAGCGGGGCTAGCCAAAAACATTCAGTACTTC. Translated, it gives CAWSRLAGLAKNIQYF. The full variable domain, completed using reference TRBV30 and TRBJ2-4, is SQTIHQWPATLVQPVGSPLSLECTVEGTSNPNLYWYRQAAGRGLQLLFYSVGIGQISSEVPQNLSASRPQDRQFILSSKKLLLSDSGFYLCAWSRLAGLAKNIQYFGAGTRLSVL.

CDR3 loop: CASSVGPDPVGANEQFF. In DNA form, the CDR3 reads TGTGCCAGCAGCGTAGGCCCTGACCCGGTCGGAGCCAATGAGCAGTTCTTC. This chain links TRBV9 with TRBJ2-1; D not resolved. The CDR3 loop spans 17 amino acids. Trimming took off 0 bases at V and 6 bases at J, with 19 bases between the two ends. From germline, CDR1 is SGDLS and CDR2 YYNGEE.

This chain uses TRBV18 with TRBJ1-2; D is uncertain. Germline V gives CDR1 KGHSH, CDR2 LQKENI. The CDR3 has 12 residues. Trimming took 6 bases from V and 8 from J, leaving 13 bases between them. This chain's CDR3 is CASSISPEGYTF. CDR3 coding DNA: TGTGCCAGCTCCATTTCCCCCGAGGGCTACACCTTC.

The chain links TRBV28 to TRBJ2-7; D remains ambiguous. V shed 1 base and J shed 3 bases, with 7 bases lying between them. The germline CDR1 and CDR2 sequences are MDHEN and SYDVKM. The CDR3 spans 13 residues. DNA for the CDR3: TGTGCCAGCAGTTTATTGGGCGGCTACGAGCAGTACTTC. Translation: CASSLLGGYEQYF.

The chain couples TRBV2 to TRBJ1-5; D perhaps matches TRBD1 (5 bases). Germline values: CDR1 SNHLY, CDR2 FYNNEI. The CDR3 has 15 amino acids. The ends were cut back, 10 bases at V and 3 bases at J, with 19 bases in the middle. The CDR3 loop reads CATREGRGANQPQHF. The CDR3 DNA reads TGTGCCACCCGGGAGGGGCGCGGCGCCAATCAGCCCCAGCATTTT.

This chain links TRBV28 with TRBJ2-1; 10 nucleotides line up with TRBD1. The CDR3 length is 17 residues. CDR1 and CDR2 (germline): MDHEN, SYDVKM. Trimming took 5 bases from V and 4 from J; bases not matched to a gene: 11. CDR3 coding DNA: TGTGCCAGCAGTCCCACGCGACAGGGGGCGATGTACAATGAGCAGTTCTTC. It translates to CASSPTRQGAMYNEQFF.

In DNA, the CDR3 is TGTGCCAGCTCGGGACAGGCCTATGGCTACACCTTC. This gives the protein CASSGQAYGYTF. V is TRBV2 and J is TRBJ1-2, with 8 bases fitting TRBD1. CDR1 and CDR2 (germline): SNHLY, FYNNEI. V lost 8 bases, J lost 4 bases, and 3 bases stayed unmatched. The length of the CDR3 is 12 residues.

V is TRBV2 and J is TRBJ2-1, with 8 positions matching TRBD1. This CDR3 is 14 amino acids long. J lost 7 bases, V lost 4 bases, and 6 bases had no gene match. Germline V gives CDR1 SNHLY, CDR2 FYNNEI. Written as DNA, the CDR3 is TGTGCCAGCAGTGGCCAGGGGGCTTTGAATGAGCAGTTCTTC. It is translated as CASSGQGALNEQFF.

The genes are TRBV25-1 and TRBJ2-5; D perhaps matches TRBD2 (5 bases). CDR1 MGHDK and CDR2 SYGVNS come from the germline V gene. The CDR3 runs 12 residues. Trimming left V 6 bases short and J 4 bases short, with 9 bases between. CDR3 in amino acids: CASREASETQYF. CDR3 DNA sequence: TGTGCCAGCAGGGAGGCCTCAGAGACCCAGTACTTC.

The genes are TRBV7-9 and TRBJ2-1, with no clear D. The germline V gene encodes CDR1 SEHNR and CDR2 FQNEAQ (reference sequence). The CDR3 totals 16 residues. The germline V and J ends were trimmed by 1 base and 1 base, with 11 bases remaining between them. CDR3 region: CASSLVAWGSYNEQFF. Here the CDR3 DNA reads TGTGCCAGCAGCTTAGTGGCCTGGGGTTCCTACAATGAGCAGTTCTTC. Complete variable domain (other parts from reference TRBV7-9 and TRBJ2-1): DTGVSQNPRHKITKRGQNVTFRCDPISEHNRLYWYRQTLGQGPEFLTYFQNEAQLEKSRLLSDRFSAERPKGSFSTLEIQRTEQGDSAMYLCASSLVAWGSYNEQFFGPGTRLTVL.

The J gene is TRBJ2-2, the V gene TRBV7-2; 7 bases map to TRBD1. The germline V gene has CDR1 SGHTA and CDR2 FQGNSA. V shed 1 base, J shed 0 bases, and the junction held 2 bases outside the gene matches. The CDR3 runs to 16 residues. The CDR3 bases are TGTGCCAGCAGCTTAGGGACAGGAACGAACACCGGGGAGCTGTTTTTT. As protein: CASSLGTGTNTGELFF.